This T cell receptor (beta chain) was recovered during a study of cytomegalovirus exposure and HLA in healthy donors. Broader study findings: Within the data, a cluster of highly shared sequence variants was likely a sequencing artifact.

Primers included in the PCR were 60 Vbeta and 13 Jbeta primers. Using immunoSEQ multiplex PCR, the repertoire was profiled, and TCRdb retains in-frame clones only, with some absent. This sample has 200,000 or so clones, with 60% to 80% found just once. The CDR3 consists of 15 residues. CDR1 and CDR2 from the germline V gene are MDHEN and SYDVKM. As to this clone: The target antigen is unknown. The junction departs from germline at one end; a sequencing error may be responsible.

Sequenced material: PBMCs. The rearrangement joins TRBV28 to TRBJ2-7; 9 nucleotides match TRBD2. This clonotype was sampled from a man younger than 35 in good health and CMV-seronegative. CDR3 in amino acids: CASSFLTGTSPPPDF. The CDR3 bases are TGTGCCAGCAGTTTCCTAACCGGGACTAGCCCTCCCCCGGACTTC.